The sequence of this TCR beta chain was determined in a study of T cell clones after liver transplantation. Study background: Graft-donor-reactive sequences were compared with third-party-reactive TCRbeta sequences from pre-transplant mixed lymphocyte reactions. Study outcomes and limitations: Compared with third party-reactive sequences, donor-reactive ones declined more, independent of withdrawal success.

Germline lookup yields CDR1 LNHDA and CDR2 SQIVND (reference sequence). The CDR3 consists of 17 residues. Germline trimming cut 0 bases from V and 4 bases from J; bases unmatched to any gene: 7. Unstimulated PBMCs were sorted into CD3+CD4+ and CD3+CD8+ populations. Sequencing was performed with immunoSEQ multiplex PCR; in TCRdb, only in-frame clones are kept and a portion is missing. Among about 33,000 clones listed, 90% to 95% were seen once. Notes on this clone: Its antigen remains unidentified.

V gene TRBV19 combines with J gene TRBJ2-1; 9 positions match TRBD2. Sequencing used CD8+ T cells from blood, obtained 12 months after liver transplant. The sequence was obtained from a human patient who received a liver transplant. Some T cells may be supplied by the graft donor. CDR3 DNA sequence: TGTGCCAGTAGTATAGATTTAGCGGGAGAGACTTACAATGAGCAGTTCTTC. Protein product: CASSIDLAGETYNEQFF.